Below are 8 T cell receptor beta chains sequenced from a single sample in a study of T cell responses to AZD1222 COVID-19 vaccine. Sequenced by immunoSEQ multiplex PCR; TCRdb stores in-frame clones only, minus some. Of 85,000 to 130,000 clones in the sample, around 91% were seen once. Sequencing used peripheral blood, obtained 28 days after the second AZD1222 dose. These receptors all stem from an adult who received the AZD1222 COVID-19 vaccine.

V usage is TRBV5-6 and J usage is TRBJ2-5; D gene ambiguous. The V end lost 3 bases, the J end lost 2 bases, and 14 bases lay between the germline ends. This CDR3 region has 15 residues. Per the germline V gene, CDR1 is SGHDT and CDR2 is YYEEEE. In DNA, the CDR3 is TGTGCCAGCAGCTGGCCGGACCCCGTACAAGAGACCCAGTACTTC. Translated, it gives CASSWPDPVQETQYF.

Regarding this clone: The same CDR3 is also encoded by other DNA sequences in this sample. This chain links TRBV6-5 with TRBJ2-7; D possibly uses TRBD1 or TRBD2 (5 bases each). Germline assignment: CDR1 MNHEY and CDR2 SVGAGI. This CDR3 is built from 14 residues. The V end lost 3 bases, the J end lost 4 bases, and 13 bases lay between the germline ends. The DNA for the CDR3 is TGTGCCAGCAGTTATGGGGGACCGACATACGAGCAGTACTTC. It yields the protein CASSYGGPTYEQYF.

This clone was seen a handful of times. The chain joins TRBV5-1 to TRBJ2-3; D may be TRBD1 (6 bases). V was shortened by 4 bases and J by 0 bases, with 12 bases between the two germline ends. This CDR3 has 15 residues. CDR1 and CDR2 (germline): SGHRS, YFSETQ. CDR3 in amino acids: CASSGGQSSTDTQYF. CDR3 DNA sequence: TGCGCCAGCAGCGGCGGACAGTCTAGCACAGATACGCAGTATTTT.

The chain couples TRBV27 to TRBJ1-1, with unresolved D. The CDR3 sequence is 14 residues long. In germline, CDR1 is MNHEY, CDR2 SMNVEV (reference sequence). Trimming shortened V by 4 bases and J by 7 bases, and 16 bases separated the two germline ends. CDR3 residues: CASSSLTTRGEAFF. CDR3 coding DNA: TGTGCCAGCAGTTCCCTGACGACTCGGGGTGAAGCTTTCTTT.

The V call is TRBV20-1, the J call TRBJ2-3, with 8 bases lining up with TRBD2. Germline V CDR1 and CDR2: DFQATT, SNEGSKA (reference sequence). V was pared by 3 bases and J by 1 base, with 15 bases of the junction left unmatched. The CDR3 extends over 18 amino acids. The CDR3 DNA is TGCAGTGCTAGTATCGGTACGGGGGGGCTGGAGGGCACAGATACGCAGTATTTT. Protein sequence: CSASIGTGGLEGTDTQYF.

The chain links TRBV11-3 to TRBJ2-3; no firm D call. CDR1 and CDR2 (germline): SGHNT, YENEEA. Trimming removed 4 bases from V and 4 bases from J, with 9 bases in between. CDR3 size: 13 residues. The CDR3 here is CASSYGGPDTQYF. The CDR3 DNA follows: TGTGCCAGCAGCTACGGTGGTCCAGATACGCAGTATTTT.

The V call is TRBV27, the J call TRBJ1-2, with D perhaps matching TRBD1 (5 bases). The CDR3 is 14 residues long. The germline V gene encodes CDR1 MNHEY and CDR2 SMNVEV (reference sequence). Trimming removed 4 bases at V and 5 bases at J, with 14 bases between. CDR3 nucleotides: TGTGCCAGCAGTTCGGCAGGGAAAAAGTATGGCTACACCTTC. This codes for CASSSAGKKYGYTF.

The V and J genes are TRBV7-3 and TRBJ2-1; 9 bases are shared with TRBD2. V dropped 5 bases and J dropped 12; count of bases not matched to a gene: 11. The germline gives CDR1 SGHTA, CDR2 FQGTGA. This CDR3 is 14 amino acids long. CDR3 sequence: CASSPGSGGSRQFF. The CDR3 nucleotides read TGTGCCAGCAGCCCAGGGAGCGGGGGGTCTAGGCAGTTCTTC.